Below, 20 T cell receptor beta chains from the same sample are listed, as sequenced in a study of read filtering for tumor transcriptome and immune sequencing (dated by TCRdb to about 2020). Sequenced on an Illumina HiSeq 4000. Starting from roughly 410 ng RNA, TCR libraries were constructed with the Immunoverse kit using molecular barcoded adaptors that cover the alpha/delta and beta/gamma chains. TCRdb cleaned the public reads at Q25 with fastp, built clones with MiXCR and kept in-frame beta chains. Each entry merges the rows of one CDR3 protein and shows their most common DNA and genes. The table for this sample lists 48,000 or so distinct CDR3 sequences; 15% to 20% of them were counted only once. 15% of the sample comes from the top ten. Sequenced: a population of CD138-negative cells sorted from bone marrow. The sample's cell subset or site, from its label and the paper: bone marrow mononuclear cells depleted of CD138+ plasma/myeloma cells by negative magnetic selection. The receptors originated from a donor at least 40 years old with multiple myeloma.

The CDR3 nucleotides are TGTGCCAGCAGCTTATGTACCGGGACAGTGAGCGAGCAGTACTTC. Its protein product is CASSLCTGTVSEQYF. The chain combines TRBV7-9 with TRBJ2-7, with TRBD1 matching over 7 bases. V lost 2 bases to trimming and J lost 6 bases; unmatched junction nucleotides: 10. CDR1 is SEHNR and CDR2 is FQNEAQ in the germline V gene (reference sequence). The length of the CDR3 is 15 residues.

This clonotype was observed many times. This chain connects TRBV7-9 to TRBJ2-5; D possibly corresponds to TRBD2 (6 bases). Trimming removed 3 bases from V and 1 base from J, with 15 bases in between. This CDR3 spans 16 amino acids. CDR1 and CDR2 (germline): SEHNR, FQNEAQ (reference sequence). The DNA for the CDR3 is TGTGCCAGCAGCTTTGCCATCCTAGCGTCCCAAGAGACCCAGTACTTC. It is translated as CASSFAILASQETQYF.

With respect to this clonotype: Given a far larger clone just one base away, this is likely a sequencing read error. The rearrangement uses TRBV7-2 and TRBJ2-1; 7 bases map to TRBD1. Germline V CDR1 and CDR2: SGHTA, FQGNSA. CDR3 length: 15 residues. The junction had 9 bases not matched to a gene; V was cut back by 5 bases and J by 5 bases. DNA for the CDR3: TGTGCCAGCAGCCTGAGGGACAGATGGGACAATGAGCAGTTCTTC. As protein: CASSLRDRWDNEQFF. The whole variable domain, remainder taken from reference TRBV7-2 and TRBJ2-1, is GAGVSQSPSNKVTEKGKDVELRCDPISGHTALYWYRQSLGQGLEFLIYFQGNSAPDKSGLPSDRFSAERTGGSVSTLTIQRTQQEDSAVYLCASSLRDRWDNEQFFGPGTRLTVL.

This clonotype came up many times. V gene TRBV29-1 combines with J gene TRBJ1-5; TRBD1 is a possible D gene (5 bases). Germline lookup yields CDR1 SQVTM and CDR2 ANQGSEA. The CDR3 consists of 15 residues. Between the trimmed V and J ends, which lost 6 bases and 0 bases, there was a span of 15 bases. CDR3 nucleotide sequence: TGCAGCGTAGACAGAAACAAATATAGCAATCAGCCCCAGCATTTT. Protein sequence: CSVDRNKYSNQPQHF. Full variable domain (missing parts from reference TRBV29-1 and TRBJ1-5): SAVISQKPSRDICQRGTSLTIQCQVDSQVTMMFWYRQQPGQSLTLIATANQGSEATYESGFVIDKFPISRPNLTFSTLTVSNMSPEDSSIYLCSVDRNKYSNQPQHFGDGTRLSIL.

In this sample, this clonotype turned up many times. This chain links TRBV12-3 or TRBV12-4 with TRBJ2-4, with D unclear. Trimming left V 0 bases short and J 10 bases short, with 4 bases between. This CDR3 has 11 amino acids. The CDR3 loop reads CASSLAEIQYF. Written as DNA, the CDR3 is TGTGCCAGCAGTTTAGCGGAGATTCAGTACTTC.

The CDR3 nucleotides are TGCAGTGCTGGGCTACGGGAGGACGAGCAGTACTTC. Amino acids: CSAGLREDEQYF. The rearrangement uses TRBV20-1 and TRBJ2-7; 7 bases fit TRBD2. Trimming took 5 bases from V and 5 from J; bases not matched to a gene: 6. The CDR3 has 12 amino acids. The germline CDR1 and CDR2 sequences are DFQATT and SNEGSKA (reference sequence).

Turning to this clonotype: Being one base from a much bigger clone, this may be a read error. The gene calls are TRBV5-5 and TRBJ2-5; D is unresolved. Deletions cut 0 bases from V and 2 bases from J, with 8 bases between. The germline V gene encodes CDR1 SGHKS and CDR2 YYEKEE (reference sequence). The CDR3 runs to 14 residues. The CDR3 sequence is CASSLGQVQETQYF. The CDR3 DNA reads TGTGCCAGCAGCTTGGGTCAGGTTCAAGAGACCCAGTACTTC.

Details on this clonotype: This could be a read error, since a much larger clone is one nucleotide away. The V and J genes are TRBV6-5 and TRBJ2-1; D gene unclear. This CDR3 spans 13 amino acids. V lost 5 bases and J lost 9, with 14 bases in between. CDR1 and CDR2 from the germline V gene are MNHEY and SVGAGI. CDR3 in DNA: TGTGCCAGCAGTGAAACTTTTATGGGTGAGCAGTTCTTC. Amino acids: CASSETFMGEQFF.

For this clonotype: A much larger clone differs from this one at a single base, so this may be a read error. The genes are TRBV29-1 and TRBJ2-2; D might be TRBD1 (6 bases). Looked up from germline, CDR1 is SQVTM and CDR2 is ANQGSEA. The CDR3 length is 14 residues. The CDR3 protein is CSVEAGVNTGDLFF. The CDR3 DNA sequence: TGCAGCGTTGAGGCAGGGGTGAACACCGGGGATCTGTTTTTT.

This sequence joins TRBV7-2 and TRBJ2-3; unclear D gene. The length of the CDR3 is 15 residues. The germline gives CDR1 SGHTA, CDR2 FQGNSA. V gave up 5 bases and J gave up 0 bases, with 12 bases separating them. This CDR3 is CASSPSRLSTDTQYF. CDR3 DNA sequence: TGTGCCAGCAGCCCCTCGAGACTGAGCACAGATACGCAGTATTTT.

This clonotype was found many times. In DNA form, the CDR3 reads TGTGCCAGCAGTCCCGGGACTAGCGGCGACAATGAGCAGTTCTTC. This gives the protein CASSPGTSGDNEQFF. V and J are TRBV28 and TRBJ2-1; 11 bases map to TRBD2. CDR3 length equals 15 residues. Unmatched junction bases numbered 5, after V lost 5 bases and J lost 5 bases. Germline CDR1 reads MDHEN; CDR2 reads SYDVKM. Complete variable domain (other parts from reference TRBV28 and TRBJ2-1): DVKVTQSSRYLVKRTGEKVFLECVQDMDHENMFWYRQDPGLGLRLIYFSYDVKMKEKGDIPEGYSVSREKKERFSLILESASTNQTSMYLCASSPGTSGDNEQFFGPGTRLTVL.

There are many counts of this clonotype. The DNA of the CDR3 is TGTGCCAGCAGCCAGGGGGGGGCAGGTCAGCCCCAGCATTTT. It codes for CASSQGGAGQPQHF. The chain recombines TRBV7-2 with TRBJ1-5, with TRBD1 matching over 7 bases. The CDR3 runs 14 residues. CDR1 and CDR2 from the germline V gene are SGHTA and FQGNSA. The junction had 7 bases not matched to a gene; V was cut back by 5 bases and J by 6 bases.

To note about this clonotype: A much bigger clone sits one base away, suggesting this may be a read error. The CDR3 region has the DNA TGTGCCACGGAAGTCTCTGGGGCCAGCGTCCTGACTTTC. This gives the protein CATEVSGASVLTF. J is TRBJ2-6 and V is TRBV7-9, with a weak D call TRBD1 (5 bases). Germline V lookup: CDR1 SEHNR, CDR2 FQNEAQ (reference sequence). CDR3 size: 13 residues. The entire variable domain, with the rest obtained from reference TRBV7-9 and TRBJ2-6, is as follows: DTGVSQNPRHKITKRGQNVTFRCDPISEHNRLYWYRQTLGQGPEFLTYFQNEAQLEKSRLLSDRFSAERPKGSFSTLEIQRTEQGDSAMYLCATEVSGASVLTFGAGSRLTVL.

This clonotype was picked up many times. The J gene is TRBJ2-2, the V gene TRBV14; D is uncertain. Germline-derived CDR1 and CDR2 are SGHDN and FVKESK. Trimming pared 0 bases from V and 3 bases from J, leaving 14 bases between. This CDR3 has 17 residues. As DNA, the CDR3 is TGTGCCAGCAGCCAAGATAAATGGGCCAGGTACACCGGGGAGCTGTTTTTT. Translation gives CASSQDKWARYTGELFF.

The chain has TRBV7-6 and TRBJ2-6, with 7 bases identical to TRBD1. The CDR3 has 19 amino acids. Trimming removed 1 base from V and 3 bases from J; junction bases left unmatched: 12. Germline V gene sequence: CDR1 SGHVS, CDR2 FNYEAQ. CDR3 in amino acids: CASSLGALGGEFGANVLTF. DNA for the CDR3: TGTGCCAGCAGCTTAGGGGCCTTAGGGGGCGAATTTGGGGCCAACGTCCTGACTTTC.

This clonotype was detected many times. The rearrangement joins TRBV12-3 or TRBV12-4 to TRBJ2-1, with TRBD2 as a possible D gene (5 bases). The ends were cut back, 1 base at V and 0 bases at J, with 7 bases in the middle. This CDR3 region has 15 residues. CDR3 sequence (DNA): TGTGCCAGCAGTTTAGGACTAAGCTCCTACAATGAGCAGTTCTTC. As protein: CASSLGLSSYNEQFF.

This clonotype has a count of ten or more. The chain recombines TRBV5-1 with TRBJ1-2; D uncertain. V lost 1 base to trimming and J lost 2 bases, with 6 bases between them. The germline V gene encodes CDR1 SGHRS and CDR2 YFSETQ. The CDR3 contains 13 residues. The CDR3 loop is CASSLLQNYGYTF. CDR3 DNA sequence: TGCGCCAGCAGCTTGTTACAGAACTATGGCTACACCTTC. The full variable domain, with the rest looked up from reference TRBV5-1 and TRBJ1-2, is KAGVTQTPRYLIKTRGQQVTLSCSPISGHRSVSWYQQTPGQGLQFLFEYFSETQRNKGNFPGRFSGRQFSNSRSEMNVSTLELGDSALYLCASSLLQNYGYTFGSGTRLTVV.

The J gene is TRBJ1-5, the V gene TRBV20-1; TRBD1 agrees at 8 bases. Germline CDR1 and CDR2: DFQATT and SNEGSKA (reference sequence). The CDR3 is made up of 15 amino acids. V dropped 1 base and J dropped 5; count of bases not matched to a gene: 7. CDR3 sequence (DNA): TGCAGTGCTAGAGTCTCGGACAGGGCAGATCAGCCCCAGCATTTT. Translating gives CSARVSDRADQPQHF.

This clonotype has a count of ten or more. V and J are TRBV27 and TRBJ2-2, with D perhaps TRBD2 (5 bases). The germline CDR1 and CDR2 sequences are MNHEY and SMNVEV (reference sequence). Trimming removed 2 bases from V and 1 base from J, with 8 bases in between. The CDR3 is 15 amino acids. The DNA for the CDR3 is TGTGCCAGCAGTTTAGAGGGTCGGAACACCGGGGAGCTGTTTTTT. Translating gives CASSLEGRNTGELFF.

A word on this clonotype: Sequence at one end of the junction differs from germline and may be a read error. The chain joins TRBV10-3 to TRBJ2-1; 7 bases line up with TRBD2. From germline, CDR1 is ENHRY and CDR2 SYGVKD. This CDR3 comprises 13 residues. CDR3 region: CAVRAGAVDEQSF. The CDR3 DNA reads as TGTGCCGTCAGGGCGGGAGCTGTTGATGAGCAGTCCTTC.